This is a list of T cell receptor beta chains from one sample in a study of cytomegalovirus exposure and HLA in healthy donors. Sequencing used immunoSEQ multiplex PCR; TCRdb keeps in-frame clones, though not all of them. The profile shows some 170,000 clones, roughly 85% of them singletons. Source material: PBMCs. The receptor set was obtained from a man aged 35 to 55 in good health and CMV-seronegative. Each CDR3 is given with its conserved first and last residue. Each record gives: clone size, D gene, J gene, V gene, CDR3 DNA, CDR3 protein. The D gene is left open where the match is weak. The size entry is marked missing in some rows and otherwise reads once, few, many or a size class.

-	TRBD2	TRBJ2-1	TRBV28	TGTGCCAGCATTGGGGGTCTAGCGGGAGGGCCAAAGCGTGAGCAGTTCTTC	CASIGGLAGGPKREQFF
-	TRBD2	TRBJ2-2	TRBV9	TGTGCCAGCAGCGTTGGGACTAGCGGGAGGACCGGGGAGCTGTTTTTT	CASSVGTSGRTGELFF
-	-	TRBJ2-2	TRBV18	TGTGCCAGCTCACCAGGCGGAGGGAACACCGGGGAGCTGTTTTTT	CASSPGGGNTGELFF
-	TRBD2	TRBJ2-3	TRBV7-2	TGTGCCAGCAGCACCCAGCGGGGGGCTCGACTGGGTACGCAGTATTTT	CASSTQRGARLGTQYF
-	TRBD1	TRBJ2-4	TRBV7-2	TGTGCCAGCAGCTTCCGGACAGGGGACAAAAACATTCAGTACTTC	CASSFRTGDKNIQYF
-	TRBD1	TRBJ1-5	TRBV30	TGTGCCTGGACTCGCCCAGGGGGCAGTCAGCCCCAGCATTTT	CAWTRPGGSQPQHF
few	-	TRBJ2-2	TRBV11-2	TGTGCCAGCAGCCTAACGAGGTCGGGGAGGACCGGGGAGCTGTTTTTT	CASSLTRSGRTGELFF
-	-	TRBJ2-2	TRBV5-1	TGCGCCAGCAGCTCACTTCCAGGGACCGGGGAGCTGTTTTTT	CASSSLPGTGELFF
-	-	TRBJ1-2	TRBV7-9	TGTTCCAGCAGCTTAGTCCCAGGGAAGAGCTACACCTTC	CSSSLVPGKSYTF
-	-	TRBJ1-1	TRBV18	TGTGCCAGCTCACCCCGGGGCGGACAGCAATTGACGAACACTGAAGCTTTCTTT	CASSPRGGQQLTNTEAFF
-	TRBD2	TRBJ2-1	TRBV6-5	TGTGCCAGCAGTTACAGCCTAGCGGGAGAGGGAGAGCAGTTCTTC	CASSYSLAGEGEQFF
-	TRBD1	TRBJ1-2	TRBV6-6	TGTGCCAGCAGTGGCCGCGGACAGGGGGATGATGGCTACACCTTC	CASSGRGQGDDGYTF
-	-	TRBJ2-3	TRBV7-2	TGTGCCAGCAGCCTACCACCCACAGATACGCAGTATTTT	CASSLPPTDTQYF
-	-	TRBJ1-2	TRBV2	TGTGCCAGCAGTGGCGATTATGGCTACACCTTC	CASSGDYGYTF
-	TRBD1	TRBJ2-7	TRBV27	TGTGCCAGCAGTCTAACCGGGACAGAGGACGAGCAGTACTTC	CASSLTGTEDEQYF
-	TRBD2	TRBJ2-7	TRBV5-1	TGCGCCAGCAGCTTGGCGGCCAGCGGGAGGGCCCGCGAGCAGTACTTC	CASSLAASGRAREQYF
-	TRBD2	TRBJ2-7	TRBV5-4	TGTGCCAGCAGCCTGGAGGGGACTAGGTCCCACGAGCAGTACTTC	CASSLEGTRSHEQYF
-	TRBD1	TRBJ1-5	TRBV29-1	TGCAGCGTGGGGACAGATAGCAATCAGCCCCAGCATTTT	CSVGTDSNQPQHF
-	-	TRBJ2-5	TRBV2	TGTGCCAGCAAGGCGGCCGGGAGAGAGACCCAGTACTTC	CASKAAGRETQYF
-	TRBD2	TRBJ2-3	TRBV19	TGTGCCAGTAGTATAACTAGCGGCACAGATACGCAGTATTTT	CASSITSGTDTQYF
few	TRBD2	TRBJ2-5	TRBV28	TGTGCCAGCAGCTCAGCGGGAGTCCAAGAGACCCAGTACTTC	CASSSAGVQETQYF
-	TRBD2	TRBJ2-1	TRBV5-4	TGTGCCAGCAGCTTCGGGACTAGCGGGAGGTATTACAATGAGCAGTTCTTC	CASSFGTSGRYYNEQFF
-	TRBD1	TRBJ2-1	TRBV19	TGTGCCAGTAGTCGCGGGACAGGGGCCAATGAGCAGTTCTTC	CASSRGTGANEQFF
-	TRBD2	TRBJ2-1	TRBV6-1	TGTGCCAGCAGTGAGAGGGGGACTAGCGGCAATGAGCAGTTCTTC	CASSERGTSGNEQFF
-	-	TRBJ2-7	TRBV6-6	TGTGCCAGCAGTTACGGGGGGACGTCCTACGAGCAGTACTTC	CASSYGGTSYEQYF
-	TRBD1	TRBJ2-3	TRBV28	TGTGCCAGCAGCCTGATCGGACAGGGGTTCTCAGCAGATACGCAGTATTTT	CASSLIGQGFSADTQYF
-	-	TRBJ2-7	TRBV9	TGTGCCAGCAGCCCCCGACTACGTGAGGCCGAGCAGTACTTC	CASSPRLREAEQYF
-	TRBD1	TRBJ1-2	TRBV11-2	TGTGCCAGCAGCACCCCGGGACAGCTCTATGGCTACACCTTC	CASSTPGQLYGYTF
few	-	TRBJ2-7	TRBV13	TGTGCCAGCAGCTTAATAAACTACGAGCAGTACTTC	CASSLINYEQYF
few	-	TRBJ2-5	TRBV7-9	TGTGCCAGCAGCGCCGGGTCCTCGTACCAAGAGACCCAGTACTTC	CASSAGSSYQETQYF
-	TRBD2	TRBJ2-4	TRBV13	TGTGCCAGCAGCCCATTGGGAGGGCGGGAGGAGAACAGTCAGTACTTC	CASSPLGGREENSQYF
-	TRBD2	TRBJ2-7	TRBV7-6	TGTGCCAGCAGCTTAGACAGCGGGAGTTACGAGCAGTACTTC	CASSLDSGSYEQYF
-	-	TRBJ2-3	TRBV20-1	TGCAGTGCTTTGGGAGTGGATACGCAGTATTTT	CSALGVDTQYF
-	-	TRBJ2-4	TRBV25-1	TGTGCCAGCAGTGAGCGACAGAGCTCTTTGCTAGCCAAAAACATTCAGTACTTC	CASSERQSSLLAKNIQYF
once	TRBD2	TRBJ2-4	TRBV5-4	TGTGCCAGCAGCTTCGGAGCGGGAGCCTCCAAAAACATTCAGTACTTC	CASSFGAGASKNIQYF
-	TRBD1	TRBJ2-7	TRBV6-5	TGTGCCAGCAGGCCCCAGGGGGTTTACGAGCAGTACTTC	CASRPQGVYEQYF
-	TRBD1	TRBJ2-5	TRBV5-1	TGCGCCAGCAGCTCGCCAGGGGGCCTGGGGGAGACCCAGTACTTC	CASSSPGGLGETQYF
-	-	TRBJ1-2	TRBV27	TGTGCCAGCAGTCCGTCCGGCGGTGGCTACACCTTC	CASSPSGGGYTF
few	-	TRBJ1-3	TRBV4-1	TGCGCCAGCAGCCAAAGGGCAGGGTTCGGCATATATTTT	CASSQRAGFGIYF
few	-	TRBJ2-7	TRBV10-3	TGTGCCATCAGTCCCAAGACAGGCCTTCCTGAGCAGTACTTC	CAISPKTGLPEQYF
-	-	TRBJ2-6	TRBV5-1	TGCGCCAGCAGCCTAGAACTGCCTGGGGCCAACGTCCTGACTTTC	CASSLELPGANVLTF
-	-	TRBJ1-5	TRBV19	TGTGCCAGTACCCAAACGAGGGTCACCTTCAATCAGCCCCAGCATTTT	CASTQTRVTFNQPQHF
-	TRBD1	TRBJ1-2	TRBV27	TGTGCCAGCAGTCCGGACAGGGACTATGGCTACACCTTC	CASSPDRDYGYTF
once	-	TRBJ2-7	TRBV7-9	TGTGCCAGCAGCTTAACCGGTGTCGCCGGGGTCGAGCAGTACTTC	CASSLTGVAGVEQYF
-	-	TRBJ2-7	TRBV4-3	TGCGCCAGCAGCCAAGATGGGGGAGGCTACGAGCAGTACTTC	CASSQDGGGYEQYF
-	TRBD1	TRBJ2-2	TRBV23-1	TGCGCCAGCAGTCAATCGTGGGACAGGGCCCTCACCGGGGAGCTGTTTTTT	CASSQSWDRALTGELFF
-	-	TRBJ1-5	TRBV10-2	TGCGCCAGCAGCGACAGGTCCTTCAATCAGCCCCAGCATTTT	CASSDRSFNQPQHF
-	TRBD2	TRBJ2-3	TRBV27	TGTGCCAGCAGTCCTAGAGGGAGGCTAGCGGGAAGGCTAGATACGCAGTATTTT	CASSPRGRLAGRLDTQYF
-	-	TRBJ1-2	TRBV7-9	TGTGCCAGCAGCTTAGGGCAGGGATGGATGGGCTACACCTTC	CASSLGQGWMGYTF
once	TRBD1	TRBJ2-7	TRBV27	TGTGCCAGCAGTTTCGGCACCGGGACAGCTTCCTACGAGCAGTACTTC	CASSFGTGTASYEQYF
-	TRBD1	TRBJ2-1	TRBV10-3	TGTGCCATCAGGCCCCCAGGGGGTGAGCAGTTCTTC	CAIRPPGGEQFF